This passage covers 17 T cell receptor beta chains from one sample sequenced in a study of shared clonotypes between healthy human individuals. Profiled with immunoSEQ multiplex PCR; TCRdb holds only in-frame clones, not every one. The data show 550,000 to 700,000 clones, less than 80% seen once. Sequenced sample: memory CD4+ T cells sorted from blood. As for subset: CD45RA-negative fraction. These receptors all come from a woman aged 25-40 years in good health.

This clone has only one observation. J is TRBJ2-1 and V is TRBV10-1; tentatively, D is TRBD1 or TRBD2 (5 bases each). V was shortened by 0 bases and J by 10 bases, with 10 bases between the two germline ends. CDR3 length: 13 residues. Germline CDR1 and CDR2: WNHNN and SYGVQD (reference sequence). The CDR3 region is CASSESGGGEQFF. CDR3 DNA: TGCGCCAGCAGTGAGTCTGGGGGTGGAGAGCAGTTCTTC.

The CDR3 spells CARLRTGTLYEQYF. CDR3 sequence (DNA): TGTGCCAGACTCAGAACCGGGACCCTCTACGAGCAGTACTTC. The J gene is TRBJ2-7, the V gene TRBV5-4; perhaps D is TRBD1 or TRBD2 (5 bases each). CDR3 length equals 14 residues. V was clipped by 8 bases and J by 3 bases, with 18 bases between them. Germline CDR1 reads SGHNT; CDR2 reads YYREEE (reference sequence). The full variable domain, its missing parts supplied by reference TRBV5-4 and TRBJ2-7, is ETGVTQSPTHLIKTRGQQVTLRCSSQSGHNTVSWYQQALGQGPQFIFQYYREEENGRGNFPPRFSGLQFPNYSSELNVNALELDDSALYLCARLRTGTLYEQYFGPGTRLTVT.

V is TRBV5-4 and J is TRBJ1-2, with TRBD1 as a possible D gene (5 bases). V gave up 3 bases and J gave up 2 bases, with 20 bases separating them. The germline gives CDR1 SGHNT, CDR2 YYREEE (reference sequence). The CDR3 runs to 17 residues. CDR3 DNA sequence: TGTGCCAGCAGCTCGCCGGTGGGGCCAAACCCCAACTATGGCTACACCTTC. This codes for CASSSPVGPNPNYGYTF.

The chain is built from TRBV28 and TRBJ2-1; no clear D gene. CDR1 is MDHEN and CDR2 is SYDVKM in the germline V gene. The CDR3 loop spans 14 amino acids. V was trimmed by 2 bases and J by 7 bases, leaving 12 bases between them. The CDR3 region is CASSLGVVVNEQFF. The CDR3, as DNA: TGTGCCAGCAGTTTAGGGGTCGTTGTAAATGAGCAGTTCTTC.

Of note for this clone: The junction departs from the called germline gene at one end, perhaps through a read error. This chain links TRBV19 with TRBJ2-1, with 7 positions matching TRBD2. The CDR3 contains 15 residues. Germline loops: CDR1 LNHDA, CDR2 SQIVND (reference sequence). CDR3 sequence reads: CASTISSGSYNEQFF. Written as DNA, the CDR3 is TGTGCCAGTACTATATCTAGCGGCTCCTACAATGAGCAGTTCTTC.

This clone was picked up a small number of times. The chain joins TRBV28 to TRBJ1-4; D is unresolved. CDR3 length: 13 amino acids. CDR1 MDHEN and CDR2 SYDVKM come from the germline V gene. Deletions cut 2 bases from V and 7 bases from J, with 8 bases between. CDR3 in DNA: TGTGCCAGCAGTTTACGGCAGAGTGAAAAACTGTTTTTT. Encoded protein: CASSLRQSEKLFF. Full variable domain (rest looked up from reference TRBV28 and TRBJ1-4): DVKVTQSSRYLVKRTGEKVFLECVQDMDHENMFWYRQDPGLGLRLIYFSYDVKMKEKGDIPEGYSVSREKKERFSLILESASTNQTSMYLCASSLRQSEKLFFGSGTQLSVL.

This clone appeared a few times. The V and J genes are TRBV18 and TRBJ2-5; TRBD1 matches 7 bases. The CDR3 consists of 14 residues. CDR1 is KGHSH, CDR2 LQKENI, per germline. J was trimmed by 7 bases and V by 4 bases; bases with no gene match: 9. For the CDR3, the DNA is TGTGCCAGCTCACGGGACAGATGGGTCGGGACCCAGTACTTC. It encodes CASSRDRWVGTQYF.

The chain combines TRBV6-5 with TRBJ1-2; no reliable D call. Trimming took 2 bases from V and 0 from J, leaving 10 bases between them. This CDR3 contains 15 residues. The germline CDR1 and CDR2 sequences are MNHEY and SVGAGI. CDR3 coding DNA: TGTGCCAGCAGTTACAGGCAGGAAACTAACTATGGCTACACCTTC. Amino acids: CASSYRQETNYGYTF.

The chain carries TRBV11-3 and TRBJ1-1; D gene ambiguous. CDR3 size: 13 residues. Looked up from germline, CDR1 is SGHNT and CDR2 is YENEEA. V was shortened by 0 bases and J by 7 bases, with 9 bases between the two germline ends. This CDR3 reads CASSLEGHSEAFF. DNA of the CDR3: TGTGCCAGCAGCTTAGAGGGCCACAGTGAAGCTTTCTTT.

This rearrangement joins TRBV28 to TRBJ2-3; D unclear. The V end was cut by 7 bases, the J end by 4 bases, with 12 bases between. The CDR3 consists of 13 residues. Germline CDR1 MDHEN, CDR2 SYDVKM. The CDR3 spells CASTTVNSDTQYF. The CDR3 nucleotides are TGTGCCAGCACCACCGTTAATTCAGATACGCAGTATTTT.

This clone was found a few times. The chain recombines TRBV10-3 with TRBJ1-2; no clear D gene. Germline CDR1 is ENHRY and CDR2 is SYGVKD. The CDR3 runs to 11 residues. Trimming left V 3 bases short and J 5 bases short, with 4 bases between. The CDR3 nucleotides are TGTGCCATCAGTGAATTGTATGGCTACACCTTC. Protein: CAISELYGYTF.

This clone was seen at least ten times. The CDR3 region is CSARPSREQYF. CDR3 coding DNA: TGCAGTGCTAGACCTAGCCGCGAGCAGTACTTC. This chain links TRBV20-1 with TRBJ2-7; tentatively, D is TRBD2 (5 bases). The V end was cut by 2 bases, the J end by 6 bases, with 8 bases between. Per germline, CDR1 DFQATT and CDR2 SNEGSKA (reference sequence). The CDR3 sequence is 11 residues long.

The chain links TRBV5-4 to TRBJ2-3; 8 bases are a match to TRBD1. The V and J ends lost 4 bases and 1 base, in that order; junction bases with no gene match: 2. This CDR3 comprises 14 residues. Germline-derived CDR1 and CDR2 are SGHNT and YYREEE (reference sequence). The CDR3 is CASSTDRGTDTQYF. CDR3 nucleotides: TGTGCCAGCAGCACGGACAGGGGCACAGATACGCAGTATTTT.

V gene TRBV9 combines with J gene TRBJ2-7; 11 bases are shared with TRBD2. The CDR3 covers 13 residues. V gave up 4 bases and J gave up 9 bases; unmatched junction bases: 6. Looked up from germline, CDR1 is SGDLS and CDR2 is YYNGEE. The CDR3 loop is CASSIGLAGGQYF. The CDR3 DNA is TGTGCCAGCAGCATAGGACTAGCGGGCGGGCAGTACTTC.

The J gene is TRBJ2-3, the V gene TRBV27; 7 bases fit TRBD1. With 1 base clipped from V and 6 bases from J, the junction kept 7 bases outside the gene matches. Germline V gene lookup returns CDR1 MNHEY and CDR2 SMNVEV (reference sequence). The CDR3 extends over 15 amino acids. CDR3: CASSLLRGPGDTQYF. CDR3 bases: TGTGCCAGCAGTTTATTAAGGGGGCCGGGGGATACGCAGTATTTT.

In DNA form, the CDR3 reads TGTGCCAGTAATGGGGGTCTCCCCGACAATGAGCAGTTCTTC. It specifies CASNGGLPDNEQFF. The chain recombines TRBV19 with TRBJ2-1; D possibly uses TRBD1 or TRBD2 (5 bases each). Germline CDR1 reads LNHDA; CDR2 reads SQIVND (reference sequence). V gave up 7 bases and J gave up 5 bases, with 15 bases separating them. The CDR3 is 14 residues long. Variable domain in full (rest from reference TRBV19 and TRBJ2-1): DGGITQSPKYLFRKEGQNVTLSCEQNLNHDAMYWYRQDPGQGLRLIYYSQIVNDFQKGDIAEGYSVSREKKESFPLTVTSAQKNPTAFYLCASNGGLPDNEQFFGPGTRLTVL.

The V gene is TRBV5-6, the J gene TRBJ2-5; D is unclear. In germline, CDR1 is SGHDT, CDR2 YYEEEE. This CDR3 has 14 residues. V dropped 0 bases and J dropped 11 bases, with 17 bases sitting between them. CDR3 sequence: CASSLVTGEFSQYF. The CDR3 nucleotides are TGTGCCAGCAGCTTGGTTACCGGCGAGTTTAGTCAGTACTTC.